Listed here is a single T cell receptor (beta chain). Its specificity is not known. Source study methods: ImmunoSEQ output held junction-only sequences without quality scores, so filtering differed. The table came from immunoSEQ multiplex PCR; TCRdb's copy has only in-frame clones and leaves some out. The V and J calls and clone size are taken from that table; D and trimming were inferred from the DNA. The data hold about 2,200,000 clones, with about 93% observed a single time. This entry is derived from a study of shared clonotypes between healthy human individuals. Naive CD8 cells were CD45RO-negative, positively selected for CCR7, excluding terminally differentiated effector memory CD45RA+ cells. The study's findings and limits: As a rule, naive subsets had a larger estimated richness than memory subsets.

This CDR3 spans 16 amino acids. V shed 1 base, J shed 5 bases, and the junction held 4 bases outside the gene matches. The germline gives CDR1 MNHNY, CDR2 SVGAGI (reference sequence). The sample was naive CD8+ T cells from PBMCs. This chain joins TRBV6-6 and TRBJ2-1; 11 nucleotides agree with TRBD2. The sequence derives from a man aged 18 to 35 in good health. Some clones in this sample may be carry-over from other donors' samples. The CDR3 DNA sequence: TGTGCCAGCAGTTACTTCCTAGCGGGAGGAGACAATGAGCAGTTCTTC. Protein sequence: CASSYFLAGGDNEQFF.